This T cell receptor beta chain was sequenced in a study of early T cells in non-severe SARS-CoV-2 infection (dated by TCRdb to about 2021). Looking at the study overall: TCR sequencing used bulk RNA from unsorted whole blood, so alpha and beta chains could not be paired.

This clonotype was found a few times. Its antigen is still unknown. No base quality information exists; no much larger clone differs at one position. As encoded in the germline V gene (reference sequence), CDR1 is LNHDA while CDR2 is SQIVND. The germline ends are 20 bases apart after V is trimmed by 5 bases and J by 7 bases. From the cysteine up to the phenylalanine, the CDR3 has a length of 15 residues. Only CDR3 DNA remains: 45 bases, in frame from the first base. General conclusions and limits of the study: VDJdb matching was skewed toward anti-spike CD8 responses and likely underestimated virus-specific expansions by missing private and CD4 specificities.

The study was a case-control design nested within a healthcare worker cohort in London, UK, with weekly nasopharyngeal swab PCR tests and blood sampling. Healthcare workers were recruited during the week of the UK lockdown, between 23 and 31 March 2020, and followed weekly for up to about 15 weeks. Libraries were built with 5' RACE. Data came from a NextSeq 500. Unique molecular identifiers were attached to individual cDNA molecules in the TCR library protocol so that sequencing error and PCR bias could be corrected. Sequencing covered both TCR alpha and beta chains, and within each sample the abundances of alpha and beta sequences were tightly co-correlated. The original methods were these. Decombinator V4 was used to annotate the V gene, J gene and CDR3 of the TCR sequences. Expanded TCRs were defined as changing significantly between any two time points under a Poisson model with p below 0.0001. Abundances of TCRs were expressed as counts per million after normalisation to the total number of TCRs sequenced in each sample. MAIT TCRs were defined by TRAV1-2 paired with TRAJ12, TRAJ20 or TRAJ33, and iNKT TCRs by TRAV10 paired with TRAJ18. VDJdb, accessed 1 November 2021, was searched for CMV, EBV and SARS-CoV-2 annotated TCRs, with TCRs annotated for multiple antigens excluded. TCRdb reworked the public reads: Q25 trimming with fastp, MiXCR clone assembly, productive beta chains retained. Each record represents a unique CDR3 protein, reported with the most common genes and DNA among its rows. TCRdb's processing, not the authors' own work, is the source of the V and J calls. Within this sample are about 61,000 distinct CDR3 sequences, with around 11% of them counted one time only. Of the sample, roughly 1.1% is held by the ten largest clones.

This sequence originates from an adult who was a healthcare worker with PCR-confirmed SARS-CoV-2 infection or an uninfected control (not recorded which). The donor label of this sample is uncertain. The sequenced sample was whole blood, obtained at baseline. This sequence uses TRBV19 and TRBJ2-5; TRBD2 is a weak D gene call, 6 bases matching. This receptor has the CDR3 CASSPRGGNPGTQYF. In nucleotides, the sequence is TGTGCCAGTAGTCCCCGCGGAGGGAACCCAGGGACCCAGTACTTC.